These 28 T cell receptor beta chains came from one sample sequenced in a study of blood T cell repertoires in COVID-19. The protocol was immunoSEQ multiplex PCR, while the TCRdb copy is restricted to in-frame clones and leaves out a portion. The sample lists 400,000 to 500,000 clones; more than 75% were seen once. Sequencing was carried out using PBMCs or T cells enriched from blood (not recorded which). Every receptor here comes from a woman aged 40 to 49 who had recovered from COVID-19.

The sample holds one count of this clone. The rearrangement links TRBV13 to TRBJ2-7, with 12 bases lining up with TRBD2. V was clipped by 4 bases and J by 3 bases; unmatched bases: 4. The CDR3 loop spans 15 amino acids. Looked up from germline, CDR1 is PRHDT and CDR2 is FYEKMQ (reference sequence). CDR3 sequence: CASSSSGRAIYEQYF. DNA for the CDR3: TGTGCCAGCAGCTCTAGCGGGAGGGCCATCTACGAGCAGTACTTC.

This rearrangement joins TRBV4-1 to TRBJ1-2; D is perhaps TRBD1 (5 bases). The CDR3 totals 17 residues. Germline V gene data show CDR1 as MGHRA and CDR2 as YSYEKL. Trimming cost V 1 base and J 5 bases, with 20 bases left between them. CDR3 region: CASSQASRRTRGYGYTF. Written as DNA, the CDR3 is TGCGCCAGCAGCCAAGCCTCGCGTCGGACACGGGGGTATGGCTACACCTTC.

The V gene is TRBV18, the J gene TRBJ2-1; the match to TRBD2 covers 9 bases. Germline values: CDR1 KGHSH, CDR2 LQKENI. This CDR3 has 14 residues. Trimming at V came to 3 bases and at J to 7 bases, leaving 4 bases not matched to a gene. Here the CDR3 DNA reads TGTGCCAGCTCACCGGTAGCGGGAGTTAATGAGCAGTTCTTC. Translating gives CASSPVAGVNEQFF.

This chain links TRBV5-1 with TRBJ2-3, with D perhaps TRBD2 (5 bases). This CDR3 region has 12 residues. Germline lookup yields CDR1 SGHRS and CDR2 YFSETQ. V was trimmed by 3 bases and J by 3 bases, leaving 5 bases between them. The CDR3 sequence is CASSWETDTQYF. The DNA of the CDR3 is TGCGCCAGCAGCTGGGAGACAGATACGCAGTATTTT.

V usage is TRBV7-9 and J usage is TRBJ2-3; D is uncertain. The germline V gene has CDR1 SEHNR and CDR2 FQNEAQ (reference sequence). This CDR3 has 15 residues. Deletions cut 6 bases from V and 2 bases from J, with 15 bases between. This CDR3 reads CASRSLGQSTDTQYF. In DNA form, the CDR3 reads TGTGCCAGCAGGTCCCTTGGGCAGTCCACAGATACGCAGTATTTT.

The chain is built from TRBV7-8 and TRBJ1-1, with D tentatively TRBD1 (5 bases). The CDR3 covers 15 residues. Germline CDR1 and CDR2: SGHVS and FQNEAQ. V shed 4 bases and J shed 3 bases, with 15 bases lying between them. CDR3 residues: CASSWGVGGDTEAFF. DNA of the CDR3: TGTGCCAGCAGCTGGGGGGTTGGAGGGGACACTGAAGCTTTCTTT.

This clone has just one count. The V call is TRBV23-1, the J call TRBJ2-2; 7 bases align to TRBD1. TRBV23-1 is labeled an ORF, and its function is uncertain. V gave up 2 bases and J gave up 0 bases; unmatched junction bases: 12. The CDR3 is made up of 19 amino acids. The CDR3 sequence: CASSQPPGDRVANTGELFF. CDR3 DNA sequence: TGCGCCAGCAGTCAACCACCCGGAGACAGGGTCGCGAACACCGGGGAGCTGTTTTTT.

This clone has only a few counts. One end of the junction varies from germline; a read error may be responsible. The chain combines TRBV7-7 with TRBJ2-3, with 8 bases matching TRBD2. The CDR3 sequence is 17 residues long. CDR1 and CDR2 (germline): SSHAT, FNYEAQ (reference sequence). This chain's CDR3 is CASSLLPGLVSTDTQYF. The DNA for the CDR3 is TGTGCTAGCAGCTTGCTCCCGGGACTAGTGAGTACAGATACGCAGTATTTT.

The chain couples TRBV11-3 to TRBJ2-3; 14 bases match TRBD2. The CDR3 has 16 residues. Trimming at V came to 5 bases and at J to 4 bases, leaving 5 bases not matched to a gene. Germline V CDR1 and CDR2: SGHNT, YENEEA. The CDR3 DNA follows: TGTGCCAGCAGCACAGGGACTAGCGGGAGTCCAGATACGCAGTATTTT. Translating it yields CASSTGTSGSPDTQYF.

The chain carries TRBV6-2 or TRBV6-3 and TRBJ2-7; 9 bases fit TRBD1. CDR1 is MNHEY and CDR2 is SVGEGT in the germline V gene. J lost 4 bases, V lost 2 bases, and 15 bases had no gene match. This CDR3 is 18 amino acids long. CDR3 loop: CASSYPNRGRPSSYEQYF. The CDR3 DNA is TGTGCCAGCAGTTACCCCAACAGGGGGCGGCCCTCCAGTTACGAGCAGTACTTC.

The CDR3 sequence: CASSPPSGSGANVLTF. DNA for the CDR3: TGTGCCAGCTCACCACCTTCAGGGTCTGGGGCCAACGTCCTGACTTTC. The chain is built from TRBV18 and TRBJ2-6, with a weak D call TRBD1 (5 bases). Germline V CDR1 and CDR2: KGHSH, LQKENI. V lost 0 bases and J 1 base, leaving 7 bases between the germline ends. CDR3 length: 16 amino acids.

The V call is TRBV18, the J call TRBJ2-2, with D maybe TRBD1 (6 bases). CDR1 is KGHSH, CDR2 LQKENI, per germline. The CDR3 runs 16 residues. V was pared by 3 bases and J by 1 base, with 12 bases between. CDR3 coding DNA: TGTGCCAGCTCACCCTCCGGGACACAGAACACCGGGGAGCTGTTTTTT. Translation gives CASSPSGTQNTGELFF.

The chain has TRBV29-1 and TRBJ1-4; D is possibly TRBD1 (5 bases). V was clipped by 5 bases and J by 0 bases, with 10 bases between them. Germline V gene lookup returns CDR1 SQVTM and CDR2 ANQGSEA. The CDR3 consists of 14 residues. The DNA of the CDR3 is TGCAGCGTTCAGGCAGGGACAACTAATGAAAAACTGTTTTTT. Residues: CSVQAGTTNEKLFF.

In DNA form, the CDR3 reads TGTGCCAGCAGCTTGAGAGCGGGAGGGCCGGATACGCAGTATTTT. Its translation: CASSLRAGGPDTQYF. The chain couples TRBV7-7 to TRBJ2-3; 10 bases map to TRBD2. This CDR3 comprises 15 residues. Germline V gene data show CDR1 as SSHAT and CDR2 as FNYEAQ (reference sequence). V gave up 3 bases and J gave up 6 bases; unmatched junction bases: 6.

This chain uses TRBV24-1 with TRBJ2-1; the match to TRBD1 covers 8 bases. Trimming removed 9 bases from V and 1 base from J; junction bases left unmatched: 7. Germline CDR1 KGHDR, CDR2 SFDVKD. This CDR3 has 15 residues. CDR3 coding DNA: TGTGCCACCCCCCTGGGACAGGAATCCTACAATGAGCAGTTCTTC. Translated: CATPLGQESYNEQFF.

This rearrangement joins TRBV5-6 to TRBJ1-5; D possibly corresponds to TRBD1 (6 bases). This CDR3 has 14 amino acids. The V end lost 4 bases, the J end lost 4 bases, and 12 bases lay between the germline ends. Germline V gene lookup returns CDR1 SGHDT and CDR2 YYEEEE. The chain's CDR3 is CASSPGEGNQPQHF. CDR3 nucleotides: TGTGCCAGCAGCCCAGGGGAGGGGAATCAGCCCCAGCATTTT.

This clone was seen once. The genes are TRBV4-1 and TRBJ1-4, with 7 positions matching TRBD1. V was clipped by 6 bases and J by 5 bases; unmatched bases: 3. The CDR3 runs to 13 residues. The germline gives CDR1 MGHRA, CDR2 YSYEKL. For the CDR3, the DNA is TGCGCCAGCAGTGACAGGGAAAATGAAAAACTGTTTTTT. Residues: CASSDRENEKLFF.

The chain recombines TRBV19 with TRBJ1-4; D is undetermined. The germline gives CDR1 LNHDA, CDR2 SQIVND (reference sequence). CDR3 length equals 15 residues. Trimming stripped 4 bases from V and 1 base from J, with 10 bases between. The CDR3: CASSTGFGTNEKLFF. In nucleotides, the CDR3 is TGTGCCAGTAGTACGGGGTTCGGAACTAATGAAAAACTGTTTTTT.

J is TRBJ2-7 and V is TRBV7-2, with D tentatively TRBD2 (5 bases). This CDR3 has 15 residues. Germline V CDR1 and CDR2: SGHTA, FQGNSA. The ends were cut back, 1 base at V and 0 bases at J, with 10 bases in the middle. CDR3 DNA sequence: TGTGCCAGCAGCTTAGTCCCAGACTACTCCTACGAGCAGTACTTC. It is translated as CASSLVPDYSYEQYF. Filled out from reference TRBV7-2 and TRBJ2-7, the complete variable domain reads GAGVSQSPSNKVTEKGKDVELRCDPISGHTALYWYRQSLGQGLEFLIYFQGNSAPDKSGLPSDRFSAERTGGSVSTLTIQRTQQEDSAVYLCASSLVPDYSYEQYFGPGTRLTVT.

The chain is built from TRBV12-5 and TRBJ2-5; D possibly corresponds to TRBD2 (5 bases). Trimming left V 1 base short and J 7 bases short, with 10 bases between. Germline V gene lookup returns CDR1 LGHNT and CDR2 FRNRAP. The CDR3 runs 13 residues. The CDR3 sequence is CASGLGHEGTQYF. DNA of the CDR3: TGTGCTAGTGGTTTGGGCCATGAGGGGACCCAGTACTTC.

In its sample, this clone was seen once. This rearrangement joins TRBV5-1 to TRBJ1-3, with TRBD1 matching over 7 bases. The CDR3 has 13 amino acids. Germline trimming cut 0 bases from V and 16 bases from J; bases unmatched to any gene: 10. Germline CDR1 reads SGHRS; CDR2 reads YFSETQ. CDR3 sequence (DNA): TGCGCCAGCAGCTTGGATTCGCGGACAGGATTTTATTTT. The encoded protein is CASSLDSRTGFYF.

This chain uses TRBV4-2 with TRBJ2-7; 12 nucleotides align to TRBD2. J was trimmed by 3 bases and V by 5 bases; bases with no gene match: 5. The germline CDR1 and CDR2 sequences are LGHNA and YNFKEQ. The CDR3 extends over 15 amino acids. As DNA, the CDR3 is TGTGCCAGCAGCTCGACTAGCGGGAGTAGCTACGAGCAGTACTTC. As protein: CASSSTSGSSYEQYF.

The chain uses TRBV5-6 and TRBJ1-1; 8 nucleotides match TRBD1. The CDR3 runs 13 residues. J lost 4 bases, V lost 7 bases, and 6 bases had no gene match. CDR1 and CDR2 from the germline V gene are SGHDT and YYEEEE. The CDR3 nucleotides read TGTGCCAGCCGTAGACAGGGGATCACTGAAGCTTTCTTT. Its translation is CASRRQGITEAFF.

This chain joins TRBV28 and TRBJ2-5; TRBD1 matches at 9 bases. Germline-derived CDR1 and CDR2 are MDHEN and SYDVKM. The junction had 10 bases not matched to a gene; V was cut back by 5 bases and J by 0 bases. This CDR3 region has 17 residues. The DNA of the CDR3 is TGTGCCAGCAGTCCAGCGGGACAGGGTGGCAACCAAGAGACCCAGTACTTC. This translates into CASSPAGQGGNQETQYF.

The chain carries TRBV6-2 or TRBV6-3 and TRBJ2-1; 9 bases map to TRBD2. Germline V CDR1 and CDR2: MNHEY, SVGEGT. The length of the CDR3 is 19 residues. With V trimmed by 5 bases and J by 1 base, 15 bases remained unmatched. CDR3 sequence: CASSPDLREGRYSYNEQFF. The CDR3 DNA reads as TGTGCCAGCAGTCCGGACTTGCGGGAGGGCCGATATTCCTACAATGAGCAGTTCTTC.

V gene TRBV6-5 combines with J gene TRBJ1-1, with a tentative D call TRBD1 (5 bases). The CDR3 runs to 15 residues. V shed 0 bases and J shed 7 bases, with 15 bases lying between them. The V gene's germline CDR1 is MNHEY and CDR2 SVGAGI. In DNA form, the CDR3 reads TGTGCCAGCAGTTACTCGGTGGCGGGACCTCATGAAGCTTTCTTT. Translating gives CASSYSVAGPHEAFF.

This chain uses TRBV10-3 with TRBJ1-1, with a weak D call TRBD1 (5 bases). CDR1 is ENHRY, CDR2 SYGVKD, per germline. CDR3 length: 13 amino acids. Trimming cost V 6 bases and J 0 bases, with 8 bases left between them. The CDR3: CAIRTDLNTEAFF. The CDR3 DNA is TGTGCCATCAGGACAGATTTGAACACTGAAGCTTTCTTT.

The CDR3 is CASSFQGEAFF. The CDR3 bases are TGTGCCAGCAGTTTCCAGGGAGAAGCTTTCTTT. The V gene is TRBV12-3 or TRBV12-4, the J gene TRBJ1-1; TRBD1 might be the D (5 bases). The length of the CDR3 is 11 residues. With 3 bases removed from V and 8 bases from J, the gap between germline ends came to 7 bases.